Listed below are T cell receptor beta chains from one sample, sequenced in a study of cytomegalovirus exposure and HLA in healthy donors. Profiling relied on immunoSEQ multiplex PCR, and the TCRdb table lists in-frame clones only, not all of them. The sample holds about 120,000 clones; 15% are singletons and the top ten take 1.5% to 2%. The sample taken for sequencing was PBMCs. The receptors come from a woman in her late teens or twenties in good health and CMV-seronegative. CDR3s include the opening cysteine and the closing phenylalanine or tryptophan. Each record gives: CDR3 length, J gene, V gene, CDR3 protein.

length: 13; J: TRBJ2-2; V: TRBV7-2; CDR3: CASSLVSAGELFF
length: 15; J: TRBJ2-7; V: TRBV25-1; CDR3: CASSEDRQGTYEQYF
length: 12; J: TRBJ2-1; V: TRBV18; CDR3: CASSPLRNEQFF
length: 13; J: TRBJ2-2; V: TRBV29-1; CDR3: CSVAGGVTGELFF
length: 15; J: TRBJ2-1; V: TRBV15; CDR3: CATKGLGAGGHEQFF
length: 14; J: TRBJ1-1; V: TRBV7-3; CDR3: CASSPGAVNTEAFF
length: 14; J: TRBJ1-2; V: TRBV7-9; CDR3: CASSLGGAYGGYTF
length: 14; J: TRBJ2-7; V: TRBV28; CDR3: CASARSGVTYEQYF
length: 16; J: TRBJ2-1; V: TRBV9; CDR3: CASSVLGSGGVNEQFF
length: 17; J: TRBJ1-6; V: TRBV28; CDR3: CASSFPQGSSYNSPLHF
length: 14; J: TRBJ2-1; V: TRBV19; CDR3: CASSRAGRYNEQFF
length: 11; J: TRBJ2-7; V: TRBV29-1; CDR3: CSVVLRGLQYF
length: 17; J: TRBJ1-5; V: TRBV19; CDR3: CASSPGLRINDPQPQHF
length: 17; J: TRBJ2-7; V: TRBV5-1; CDR3: CASSLAGGASTSSEQYF
length: 15; J: TRBJ2-3; V: TRBV28; CDR3: CASKIGLAGTDTQYF
length: 14; J: TRBJ2-7; V: TRBV6-5; CDR3: CARTPDRNSYEQYF